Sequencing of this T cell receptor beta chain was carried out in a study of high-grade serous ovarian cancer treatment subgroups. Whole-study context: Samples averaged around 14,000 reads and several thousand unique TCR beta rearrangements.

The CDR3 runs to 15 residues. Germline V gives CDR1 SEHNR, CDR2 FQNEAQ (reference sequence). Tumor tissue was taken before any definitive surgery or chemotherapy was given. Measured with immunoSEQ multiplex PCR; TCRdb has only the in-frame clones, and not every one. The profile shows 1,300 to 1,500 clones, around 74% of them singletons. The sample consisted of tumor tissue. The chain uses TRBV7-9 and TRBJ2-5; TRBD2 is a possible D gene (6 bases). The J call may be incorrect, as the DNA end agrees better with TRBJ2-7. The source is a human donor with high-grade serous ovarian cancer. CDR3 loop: CASSLEGGAIYEQYF. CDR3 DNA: TGTGCCAGCAGCTTAGAGGGCGGGGCGATCTACGAGCAGTACTTC.